What follows describes a single T cell receptor beta chain. Its target is not known. TCRdb's table, derived via immunoSEQ multiplex PCR, lists solely in-frame clones and lacks some. The sample includes approximately 19,000 clones, 80% to 90% of them seen just once. These data come from a study of chemoradiotherapy in HPV16-positive cancers. Study observations and caveats: Candidate HPV-specific clones and E7-related TCR motifs grew in tumor during treatment.

Germline CDR1 and CDR2: SEHNR and FQNEAQ (reference sequence). The V end was cut by 5 bases, the J end by 5 bases, with 6 bases between. CDR3 size: 11 residues. The chain carries TRBV7-9 and TRBJ1-1, with D unclear. The sequence was obtained from a human donor with HPV-associated anogenital cancer. This specimen consisted of blood, obtained from a patient who underwent chemoradiotherapy. CDR3 sequence (DNA): TGTGCCAGCAGCCTAATTACTGAAGCTTTCTTT. This codes for CASSLITEAFF.